This T cell receptor (beta chain) was obtained from a study of radiation and T cells in renal cell carcinoma. Time point defined: blood 4 weeks post-SBRT, at nephrectomy. This sample's treatment: 15 Gy SBRT to primary tumor, nephrectomy 4 weeks later. The method was immunoSEQ multiplex PCR; TCRdb's version includes in-frame clones alone and lacks a portion of them. Of 75,000 to 90,000 clones detected, 70% to 90% appear once; the ten largest clones hold roughly 5.4%. J lost 1 base, V lost 6 bases, and 14 bases had no gene match. Germline lookup yields CDR1 MDHEN and CDR2 SYDVKM. The CDR3 sequence is 18 residues long.

Sequencing used blood, obtained from a patient whose treatment included radiotherapy and nephrectomy. This clonotype originated in a woman between 70 and 85 years old with renal cell carcinoma. The chain is built from TRBV28 and TRBJ2-4; 8 bases line up with TRBD2. The CDR3 DNA reads TGTGCCAGCAGCTTCGTTTGGGGAAGCGGGGGTGCCAAAAACATTCAGTACTTC. It codes for CASSFVWGSGGAKNIQYF.